These 10 T cell receptor beta chains came from one sample sequenced in a study of T-cell reconstitution after alpha-beta-depleted transplantation in children. Unique molecular identifiers tagged the TCRbeta library. TCRdb re-called the PCR reads through MiXCR, storing one row per CDR3 protein. The table shows around 400,000 distinct CDR3 sequences, with about a fifth occurring only once. Source: PBMCs from the stem cell graft donor, taken from the stem cell graft. The receptors were sampled from a human donor who donated a stem cell graft to a child with acute myeloid leukemia.

Only a few counts were recorded for this clonotype. The V call is TRBV7-6, the J call TRBJ2-1, with D uncertain. The CDR3 loop spans 15 amino acids. V shed 0 bases and J shed 6 bases, with 12 bases lying between them. Germline-derived CDR1 and CDR2 are SGHVS and FNYEAQ. CDR3 sequence: CASSLAGLFSNEQFF. CDR3 nucleotide sequence: TGTGCCAGCAGCTTAGCGGGATTGTTCAGCAATGAGCAGTTCTTC.

This clonotype was counted at least ten times. The V and J genes are TRBV20-1 and TRBJ2-1; no clear D. Trimming left V 4 bases short and J 4 bases short, with 17 bases between. CDR1 and CDR2 from the germline V gene are DFQATT and SNEGSKA (reference sequence). There are 15 residues in the CDR3. The chain's CDR3 is CSATSRVSEYNEQFF. In DNA form, the CDR3 reads TGCAGTGCTACCTCTCGCGTCTCAGAATACAATGAGCAGTTCTTC.

The table lists this clonotype with many counts. The chain links TRBV6-5 to TRBJ2-1; possibly TRBD1 for D (5 bases). The CDR3 consists of 14 residues. In germline, CDR1 is MNHEY, CDR2 SVGAGI. V lost 3 bases to trimming and J lost 5 bases, with 11 bases between them. Here the CDR3 reads CASSYLLRDNEQFF. The CDR3 coding sequence is TGTGCCAGCAGTTATCTCCTCAGGGACAATGAGCAGTTCTTC.

The chain joins TRBV28 to TRBJ2-3, with 12 bases fitting TRBD2. Germline V gene lookup returns CDR1 MDHEN and CDR2 SYDVKM. This CDR3 region has 16 residues. The CDR3 protein is CATGASGRVNVDTQYF. CDR3 bases: TGTGCGACCGGGGCTAGCGGGAGGGTCAATGTAGATACGCAGTATTTT.

The chain recombines TRBV6-5 with TRBJ1-5, with D hard to call. CDR1 and CDR2 (germline): MNHEY, SVGAGI. The V end lost 4 bases, the J end lost 0 bases, and 13 bases lay between the germline ends. This CDR3 region has 16 residues. The DNA of the CDR3 is TGTGCCAGCAGTTCTATTCGGACTGATAGCAATCAGCCCCAGCATTTT. It is translated as CASSSIRTDSNQPQHF.

This rearrangement joins TRBV18 to TRBJ2-7; tentative D call: TRBD2 (5 bases). V lost 6 bases and J lost 4, with 7 bases in between. Germline CDR1 KGHSH, CDR2 LQKENI. The CDR3 has 11 amino acids. Here the CDR3 DNA reads TGTGCCAGCTCGAGGGAGTACGAGCAGTACTTC. Translating gives CASSREYEQYF. The complete variable domain, with remaining parts taken from reference TRBV18 and TRBJ2-7, reads NAGVMQNPRHLVRRRGQEARLRCSPMKGHSHVYWYRQLPEEGLKFMVYLQKENIIDESGMPKERFSAEFPKEGPSILRIQQVVRGDSAAYFCASSREYEQYFGPGTRLTVT.

This chain connects TRBV12-3 or TRBV12-4 to TRBJ2-4, with 7 bases lining up with TRBD1. V lost 1 base to trimming and J lost 4 bases; unmatched junction nucleotides: 1. CDR3 size: 14 residues. The CDR3 is CASSLVGQKNIQYF. CDR3 nucleotide sequence: TGTGCCAGCAGTTTAGTGGGACAGAAAAACATTCAGTACTTC.

This clonotype has ten or more counts. The chain employs TRBV7-8 and TRBJ2-1; 8 bases are a match to TRBD1. The length of the CDR3 is 14 residues. Germline CDR1 and CDR2: SGHVS and FQNEAQ. Losses at the gene ends were 5 bases for V and 4 bases for J; bases not matched to a gene: 4. The CDR3 bases are TGTGCCAGCAGCCCGGGACAGGCTTACAATGAGCAGTTCTTC. Its protein product is CASSPGQAYNEQFF.

This chain links TRBV20-1 with TRBJ1-5, with 7 bases lining up with TRBD1. CDR1 and CDR2 from the germline V gene are DFQATT and SNEGSKA (reference sequence). This CDR3 has 18 amino acids. The J segment lost 0 bases and the V segment lost 0 bases, leaving 11 bases of the junction unmatched. In DNA, the CDR3 is TGCAGTGCTAGAGATAGGGCACTCGGGACAGATAGCAATCAGCCCCAGCATTTT. Its protein is CSARDRALGTDSNQPQHF.

This clonotype has a handful of counts. The chain uses TRBV29-1 and TRBJ2-7; D is unresolved. Germline loops: CDR1 SQVTM, CDR2 ANQGSEA. V was shortened by 6 bases and J by 0 bases, with 12 bases between the two germline ends. This CDR3 is built from 13 residues. The CDR3 DNA follows: TGCAGCGTCGCCCGGGCCGTCTCCTACGAGCAGTACTTC. Translating gives CSVARAVSYEQYF.